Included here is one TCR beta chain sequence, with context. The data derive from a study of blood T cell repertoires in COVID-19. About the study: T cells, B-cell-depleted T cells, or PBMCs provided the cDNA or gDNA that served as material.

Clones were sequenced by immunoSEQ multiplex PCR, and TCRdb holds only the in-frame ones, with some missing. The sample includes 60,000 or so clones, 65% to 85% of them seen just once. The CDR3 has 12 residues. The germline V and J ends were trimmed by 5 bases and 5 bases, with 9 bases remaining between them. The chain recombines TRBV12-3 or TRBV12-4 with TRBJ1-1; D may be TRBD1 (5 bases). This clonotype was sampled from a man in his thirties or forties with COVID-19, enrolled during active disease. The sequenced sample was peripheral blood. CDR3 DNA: TGTGCCAGCAGTCCGCAGGGAACTGAAGCTTTCTTT. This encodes CASSPQGTEAFF.